The 16 T cell receptor beta chains reported below all come from one sample, sequenced in a study of blood T cell repertoires in COVID-19. Assay used: immunoSEQ multiplex PCR; TCRdb lists only in-frame clones, some missing. The sample lists tens of thousands of clones; more than 90% were seen once. The specimen sequenced was peripheral blood. These receptor sequences come from a human donor with active COVID-19. The donor label of this sample is uncertain.

The rearrangement uses TRBV28 and TRBJ2-7, with D possibly matching TRBD2 (6 bases). The germline V gene encodes CDR1 MDHEN and CDR2 SYDVKM. This CDR3 has 20 residues. The V and J ends lost 10 bases and 3 bases respectively, with 37 bases between them. CDR3 in amino acids: CATQGLYVPNSTPPDYEQYF. CDR3 DNA sequence: TGTGCCACCCAGGGACTCTACGTACCCAACTCAACCCCCCCAGACTACGAGCAGTACTTC.

The rearrangement uses TRBV28 and TRBJ2-7; 10 nucleotides agree with TRBD2. J gave up 6 bases and V 6 bases, and 11 bases lay outside the gene matches. Germline V gene lookup returns CDR1 MDHEN and CDR2 SYDVKM. The CDR3 consists of 15 residues. The CDR3 spells CASRPPLAGEGEQYF. The DNA for the CDR3 is TGTGCCAGCAGGCCCCCGCTAGCGGGAGAGGGCGAGCAGTACTTC.

This sequence joins TRBV6-5 and TRBJ2-1, with 8 bases that match TRBD2. Germline loops: CDR1 MNHEY, CDR2 SVGAGI. The CDR3 extends over 15 amino acids. V was clipped by 6 bases and J by 4 bases; unmatched bases: 8. The CDR3 spells CASSPLAGGYNEQFF. CDR3 nucleotide sequence: TGTGCCAGCAGCCCATTGGCGGGGGGTTACAATGAGCAGTTCTTC.

This rearrangement joins TRBV11-2 to TRBJ1-4; 10 bases line up with TRBD1. The CDR3 consists of 18 residues. The V gene end was trimmed by 7 bases and the J gene end by 5 bases; junction bases not matched to a gene: 16. Germline lookup yields CDR1 SGHAT and CDR2 FQNNGV. Here the CDR3 DNA reads TGTGCCAGCAACCTATCTTGGGAGCGGGACAGGGGAAATGAAAAACTGTTTTTT. Protein: CASNLSWERDRGNEKLFF.

About this clone itself: One end of the junction does not line up with germline, which may come from a read error. The chain carries TRBV5-6 and TRBJ1-1, with 7 bases that match TRBD1. CDR1 and CDR2 from the germline V gene are SGHDT and YYEEEE. CDR3 length equals 16 residues. The CDR3 DNA reads as TGTGCCAGCAGCTTGGTTGCCGAGACAGGGAACCCTGAAGCTTTCTTT. It yields the protein CASSLVAETGNPEAFF.

The V and J genes are TRBV27 and TRBJ2-1; 13 bases line up with TRBD2. The CDR3 runs 16 residues. CDR1 is MNHEY and CDR2 is SMNVEV in the germline V gene (reference sequence). V trimming: 5 bases; J trimming: 1 base; junction bases outside the gene matches: 2. CDR3 loop: CASSLLAGGSYNEQFF. CDR3 nucleotides: TGTGCCAGCAGTCTACTAGCGGGAGGGTCCTACAATGAGCAGTTCTTC.

The rearrangement uses TRBV5-4 and TRBJ2-7; 14 nucleotides match TRBD2. The CDR3 is made up of 17 amino acids. V was clipped by 0 bases and J by 2 bases; unmatched bases: 4. The germline CDR1 and CDR2 sequences are SGHNT and YYREEE (reference sequence). The CDR3 region has the DNA TGTGCCAGCAGCTTGGGACTAGCGGGAGGGAGGCCCTACGAGCAGTACTTC. Encoded protein: CASSLGLAGGRPYEQYF.

The chain combines TRBV19 with TRBJ2-7; TRBD2 agrees at 9 bases. The CDR3 is 15 amino acids. Per the germline V gene, CDR1 is LNHDA and CDR2 is SQIVND (reference sequence). Trimming removed 4 bases from V and 1 base from J; junction bases left unmatched: 5. The CDR3 DNA sequence: TGTGCCAGTAGTAAATGGACTAGCGCGTCCTACGAGCAGTACTTC. Its translation: CASSKWTSASYEQYF.

The chain recombines TRBV19 with TRBJ1-1; no definite D call. CDR3 length equals 14 residues. The germline V gene has CDR1 LNHDA and CDR2 SQIVND (reference sequence). V was pared by 1 base and J by 4 bases, with 10 bases between. CDR3 amino acids: CASSIGLAGTEAFF. CDR3 DNA sequence: TGTGCCAGTAGTATAGGCCTCGCGGGCACTGAAGCTTTCTTT.

V is TRBV28 and J is TRBJ2-7; no firm D call. V was trimmed by 6 bases and J by 2 bases, leaving 8 bases between them. The CDR3 consists of 12 residues. Germline CDR1 reads MDHEN; CDR2 reads SYDVKM. The CDR3 sequence is CASSPEPYEQYF. In DNA form, the CDR3 reads TGTGCCAGCAGCCCCGAGCCCTACGAGCAGTACTTC.

The chain links TRBV7-3 to TRBJ2-2; D remains unclear. Germline CDR1 is SGHTA and CDR2 is FQGTGA. V gave up 2 bases and J gave up 6 bases, with 13 bases separating them. This CDR3 comprises 15 residues. In nucleotides, the CDR3 is TGTGCCAGCAGCTTACAAGGCATACGGGCCGGGGAGCTGTTTTTT. Amino acids: CASSLQGIRAGELFF.

The chain joins TRBV2 to TRBJ1-1; D uncertain. Trimming removed 2 bases from V and 0 bases from J, with 7 bases in between. Germline-derived CDR1 and CDR2 are SNHLY and FYNNEI. The CDR3 is 14 amino acids. The chain's CDR3 is CASSEYSLNTEAFF. In DNA, the CDR3 is TGTGCCAGCAGTGAATACAGCCTGAACACTGAAGCTTTCTTT.

The chain links TRBV24-1 to TRBJ1-2; D remains unclear. Germline CDR1 reads KGHDR; CDR2 reads SFDVKD. The germline V and J ends were trimmed by 2 bases and 4 bases, with 4 bases remaining between them. CDR3 length: 12 amino acids. In DNA form, the CDR3 reads TGTGCCACCAGTGATTCGGGCTATGGCTACACCTTC. This translates into CATSDSGYGYTF.

The V gene is TRBV4-2, the J gene TRBJ2-5; TRBD2 matches at 8 bases. The germline gives CDR1 LGHNA, CDR2 YNFKEQ. The CDR3 runs to 14 residues. J was trimmed by 4 bases and V by 2 bases; bases with no gene match: 3. The CDR3 reads CASSQSGGRETQYF. For the CDR3, the DNA is TGTGCCAGCAGCCAAAGCGGGGGTCGAGAGACCCAGTACTTC.

This chain connects TRBV19 to TRBJ1-2; D not resolved. Germline V CDR1 and CDR2: LNHDA, SQIVND (reference sequence). The CDR3 sequence is 14 residues long. With 3 bases removed from V and 3 bases from J, the gap between germline ends came to 11 bases. The CDR3 DNA reads as TGTGCCAGTAGTATCGGGGAACCCCACTATGGCTACACCTTC. As protein: CASSIGEPHYGYTF.

The chain joins TRBV27 to TRBJ2-1, with 7 bases that match TRBD1. There are 16 residues in the CDR3. The J segment lost 2 bases and the V segment lost 4 bases, leaving 8 bases of the junction unmatched. Germline CDR1 MNHEY, CDR2 SMNVEV (reference sequence). CDR3 sequence reads: CASSSGRDRPYNEQFF. As DNA, the CDR3 is TGTGCCAGCAGTTCCGGCCGGGACAGACCCTACAATGAGCAGTTCTTC.